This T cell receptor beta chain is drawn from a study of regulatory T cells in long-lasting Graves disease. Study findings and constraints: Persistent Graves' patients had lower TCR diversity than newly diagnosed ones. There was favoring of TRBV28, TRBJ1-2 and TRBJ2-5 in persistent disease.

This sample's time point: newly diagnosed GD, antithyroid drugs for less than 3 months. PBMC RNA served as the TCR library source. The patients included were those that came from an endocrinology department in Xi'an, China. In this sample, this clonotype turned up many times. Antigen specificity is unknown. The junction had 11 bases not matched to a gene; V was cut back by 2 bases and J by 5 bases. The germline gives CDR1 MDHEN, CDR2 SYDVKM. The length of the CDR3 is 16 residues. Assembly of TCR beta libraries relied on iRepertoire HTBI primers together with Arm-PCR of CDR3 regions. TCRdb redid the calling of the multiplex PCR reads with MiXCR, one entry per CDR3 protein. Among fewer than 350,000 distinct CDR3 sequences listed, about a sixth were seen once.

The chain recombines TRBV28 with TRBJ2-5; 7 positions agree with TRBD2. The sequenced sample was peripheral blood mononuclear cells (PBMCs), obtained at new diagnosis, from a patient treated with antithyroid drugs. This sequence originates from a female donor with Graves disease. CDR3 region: CASSLNPARRGETQYF. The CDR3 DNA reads TGTGCCAGCAGTTTAAACCCGGCCAGGCGGGGGGAGACCCAGTACTTC.